These 9 T cell receptor beta chains share one sample of origin, sequenced in a study of shared clonotypes between healthy human individuals. Clones were read by immunoSEQ multiplex PCR, and TCRdb kept only the in-frame ones, dropping some. The data contain about 610,000 clones, 97% of them singletons. The material sequenced was naive CD4+ T cells sorted from blood. Subset noted: CD45RA+ positively selected. Receptor source: a woman aged 25 to 45 in good health.

This sequence joins TRBV19 and TRBJ2-1; 7 bases match TRBD2. Losses at the gene ends were 4 bases for V and 3 bases for J; bases not matched to a gene: 6. CDR1 and CDR2 from the germline V gene are LNHDA and SQIVND (reference sequence). The CDR3 is 15 amino acids. CDR3 sequence: CASSTAGVYYNEQFF. Written as DNA, the CDR3 is TGTGCCAGTAGTACGGCGGGAGTGTACTACAATGAGCAGTTCTTC.

The chain combines TRBV28 with TRBJ2-5, with D tentatively TRBD1 or TRBD2 (5 bases each). CDR1 MDHEN and CDR2 SYDVKM come from the germline V gene. V was pared by 1 base and J by 1 base, with 10 bases between. This CDR3 is built from 15 residues. The CDR3 reads CASSLSQGPQETQYF. The CDR3 DNA is TGTGCCAGCAGTTTATCCCAGGGACCCCAAGAGACCCAGTACTTC.

The gene calls are TRBV18 and TRBJ2-3; D not certain. Trimming took 2 bases from V and 1 from J, leaving 4 bases between them. The germline gives CDR1 KGHSH, CDR2 LQKENI. The CDR3 has 13 amino acids. The CDR3 bases are TGTGCCAGCTCACCAATCCGCACAGATACGCAGTATTTT. Translating gives CASSPIRTDTQYF.

The V gene is TRBV5-1, the J gene TRBJ2-2, with TRBD2 matching over 12 bases. Germline V CDR1 and CDR2: SGHRS, YFSETQ. The CDR3 covers 17 residues. The junction had 7 bases not matched to a gene; V was cut back by 2 bases and J by 5 bases. CDR3 in amino acids: CASSLILAGGRTGELFF. CDR3 nucleotide sequence: TGCGCCAGCAGCTTAATTCTAGCGGGAGGGCGGACCGGGGAGCTGTTTTTT.

Only one count was recorded for this clone. V and J are TRBV6-6 and TRBJ1-5; D may be TRBD1 (5 bases). V lost 5 bases, J lost 2 bases, and 10 bases lay in between. The germline V gene encodes CDR1 MNHNY and CDR2 SVGAGI (reference sequence). This CDR3 region has 14 residues. CDR3 in amino acids: CASSNGGGNQPQHF. The CDR3 DNA follows: TGTGCCAGCAGTAATGGGGGGGGCAATCAGCCCCAGCATTTT.

Regarding this clone: Other DNA sequences within the sample encode an identical CDR3. The rearrangement links TRBV5-1 to TRBJ2-1, with TRBD1 identical over 7 bases. Trimming cost V 2 bases and J 3 bases; bases outside gene matches: 2. The CDR3 spans 14 residues. The germline V gene has CDR1 SGHRS and CDR2 YFSETQ. The chain's CDR3 is CASSFTGVYNEQFF. CDR3 nucleotides: TGCGCCAGCAGCTTCACAGGGGTCTACAATGAGCAGTTCTTC.

The gene calls are TRBV19 and TRBJ1-3; unclear D gene. The V and J ends lost 5 bases and 4 bases respectively, with 6 bases between them. The CDR3 runs to 12 residues. Germline CDR1 reads LNHDA; CDR2 reads SQIVND (reference sequence). CDR3 coding DNA: TGTGCCAGTAGTCTTGAAGGAAACACCATATATTTT. Translated: CASSLEGNTIYF.

The chain is built from TRBV7-6 and TRBJ2-1; either TRBD1 or TRBD2 may supply D (8 bases each). The V end was cut by 5 bases, the J end by 8 bases, with 28 bases between. Germline CDR1 is SGHVS and CDR2 is FNYEAQ. This CDR3 region has 18 residues. CDR3 DNA: TGTGCCAGCAGCCTCACAGGGGGAGGACTAGCTCCCGGGGATGAGCAGTTCTTC. Amino acid sequence: CASSLTGGGLAPGDEQFF.

V usage is TRBV7-9 and J usage is TRBJ2-3; TRBD2 matches at 7 bases. The CDR3 is 16 residues long. Germline lookup yields CDR1 SEHNR and CDR2 FQNEAQ (reference sequence). The junction had 7 bases not matched to a gene; V was cut back by 2 bases and J by 2 bases. The CDR3 sequence is CASSLTRLAATDTQYF. DNA for the CDR3: TGTGCCAGCAGCTTAACGCGGCTAGCGGCCACAGATACGCAGTATTTT.